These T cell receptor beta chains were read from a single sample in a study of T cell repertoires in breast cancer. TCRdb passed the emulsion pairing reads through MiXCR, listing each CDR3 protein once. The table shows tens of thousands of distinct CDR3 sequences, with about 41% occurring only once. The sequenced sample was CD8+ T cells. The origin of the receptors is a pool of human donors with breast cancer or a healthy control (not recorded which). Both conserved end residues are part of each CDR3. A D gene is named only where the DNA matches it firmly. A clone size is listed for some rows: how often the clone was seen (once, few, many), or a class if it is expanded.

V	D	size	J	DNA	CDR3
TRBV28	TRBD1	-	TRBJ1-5	TGTGCCACCAGACAGGGAAACAATCAGCCCCAGCATTTT	CATRQGNNQPQHF
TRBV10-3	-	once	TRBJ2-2	TGTGCCATCAGAGGGACACCCCAAACCGGGGAGCTGTTTTTT	CAIRGTPQTGELFF
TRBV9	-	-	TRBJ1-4	TGTGCCAGCAGCGTAGCTGGGGAAGAAAAACTGTTTTTT	CASSVAGEEKLFF
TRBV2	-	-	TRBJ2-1	TGTGCCAGCAAAGACAGCTACAATGAGCAGTTCTTC	CASKDSYNEQFF
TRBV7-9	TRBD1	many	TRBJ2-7	TGTGCCAGCAGCTCGACCCGGGACAGCTACGAGCAGTACTTC	CASSSTRDSYEQYF
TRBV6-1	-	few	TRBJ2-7	TGTGCCAGCAGACCCACCGGCTACGAGCAGTACTTC	CASRPTGYEQYF
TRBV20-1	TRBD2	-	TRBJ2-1	TGCAGTGCTAGAGATAGGACTAGCGGGAGCGATTATGCCAATGAGCAGTTCTTC	CSARDRTSGSDYANEQFF
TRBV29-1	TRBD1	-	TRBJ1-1	TGCAGCGCTAAGGACAGGGCCACTGAAGCTTTCTTT	CSAKDRATEAFF
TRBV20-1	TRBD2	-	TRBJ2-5	TGCAGTGCTCCTAGCGGGAGCAAACAAGAGACCCAGTACTTC	CSAPSGSKQETQYF
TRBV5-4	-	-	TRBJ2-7	TGTGCCAGCAGCTTGAAGGCAGGGGAATGGGGCGAGCAGTACTTC	CASSLKAGEWGEQYF
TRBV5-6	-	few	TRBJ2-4	TGTGCCAGCAGCCCGGGGGAGATACTAGCCAAAAACATTCAGTACTTC	CASSPGEILAKNIQYF
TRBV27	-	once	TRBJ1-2	TGTGCCGGCAGTCTCCAAGCGTACAGCAACTATGGCTACACCTTC	CAGSLQAYSNYGYTF
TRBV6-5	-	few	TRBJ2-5	TGTGCCAGCAGTTACTCTCCAGCGGGCCGCCTCGCAGAGACCCAGTACTTC	CASSYSPAGRLAETQYF
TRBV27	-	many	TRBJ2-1	TGTGCCAGCAGCGCTGAGACCCAGGGTTACAATGAGCAGTTCTTC	CASSAETQGYNEQFF
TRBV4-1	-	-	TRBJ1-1	TGCGCCAGCAGCCAAGGACAAATGAACACTGAAGCTTTCTTT	CASSQGQMNTEAFF
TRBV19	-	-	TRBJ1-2	TGTGCCAGTCAAACTCTCAGGACAGCCTCTAACTATGGCTACACCTTC	CASQTLRTASNYGYTF
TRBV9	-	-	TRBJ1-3	TGTGCCAGCAGCTTTGACAGCTCTGGAAACACCATATATTTT	CASSFDSSGNTIYF
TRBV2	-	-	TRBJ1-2	TGTGCCAGCAGTGGAGGACGGGAGTTCAGGGGCCCCACCTTC	CASSGGREFRGPTF
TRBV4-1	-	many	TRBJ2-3	TGCGCCAGCAGCCAAGATACGATGGCAGGAAGAAGGGATACGCAGTATTTT	CASSQDTMAGRRDTQYF
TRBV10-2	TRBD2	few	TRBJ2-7	TGCGCCAGCACTCGACTAGCGGGAACCTACGAGCAGTACTTC	CASTRLAGTYEQYF
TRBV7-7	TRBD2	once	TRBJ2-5	TGTGCTAGCAGCCTAAGGACTAGACCTGGGGAGACCCAGTACTTC	CASSLRTRPGETQYF
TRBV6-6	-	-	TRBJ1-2	TGTGCCAGCAGTTACGGTGGGGGGTCAATTGGCTACACCTTC	CASSYGGGSIGYTF
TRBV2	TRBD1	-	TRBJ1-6	TGTGCCAGCAGTGCCGGACAGGGGGCAGGGTCACCCCTCCACTTT	CASSAGQGAGSPLHF
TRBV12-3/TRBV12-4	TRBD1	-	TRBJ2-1	TGTGCCAGCAGTTTGGGGCAGGGGGTTTTCTTC	CASSLGQGVFF
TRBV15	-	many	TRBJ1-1	TGTGCCACCAGCAGAGATATCGGGGGGGACACTGAAGCTTTCTTT	CATSRDIGGDTEAFF
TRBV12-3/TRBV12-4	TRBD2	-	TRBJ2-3	TGTGCCAGCAGTTTGGGATCTAGCGGGGACACAGATACGCAGTATTTT	CASSLGSSGDTDTQYF
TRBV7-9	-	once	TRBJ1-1	TGTGCCAGCAGCCGCGGCGGGGGAGCTGAAGCTTTCTTT	CASSRGGGAEAFF
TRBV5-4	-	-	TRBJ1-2	TGTGCCGGCAGCTTTGGACAGCTCCCTAACTATGGCTACACCTTC	CAGSFGQLPNYGYTF
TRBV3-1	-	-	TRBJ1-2	TGTGCCAGCAGCCAAGCGGGCAGGGACGCCTTC	CASSQAGRDAF
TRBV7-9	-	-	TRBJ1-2	TGTGCCAGCAGCTTAGGTCAGGGGCAAGGCTATGGCTACACCTTC	CASSLGQGQGYGYTF
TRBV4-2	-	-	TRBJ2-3	TGTGCCAGCAGCCAGAAGTGGACAGATACGCAGTATTTT	CASSQKWTDTQYF
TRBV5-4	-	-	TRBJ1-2	TGTGCCAGCAGCTTGGCCTATCAGGCCCTCTATGGCTACACCTTC	CASSLAYQALYGYTF
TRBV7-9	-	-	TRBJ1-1	TGTGCCAGCAGCTTTGGGAGCACACCGGGAGCTTTCTTT	CASSFGSTPGAFF
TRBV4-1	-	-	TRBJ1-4	TGCGCCAGCAGCCAAGATCAGGGCGAAAAACTGTTTTTT	CASSQDQGEKLFF
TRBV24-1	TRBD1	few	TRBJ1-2	TGTGCCACCAGTGATTTGAAGGGGGCAGGGTATGGCTACACCTTC	CATSDLKGAGYGYTF
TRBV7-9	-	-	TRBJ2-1	TGTGCCAGCAGCTTGGGGGGGCAAGGCTACAATGAGCAGTTCTTC	CASSLGGQGYNEQFF
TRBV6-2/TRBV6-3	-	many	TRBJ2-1	TGTGCCAGCAGGGACAATGAGCAGTTCTTC	CASRDNEQFF
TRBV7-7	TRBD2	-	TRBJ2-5	TGTGCTAGCAGCCCGGGACTAGCGGAACAAGAGACCCAGTACTTC	CASSPGLAEQETQYF
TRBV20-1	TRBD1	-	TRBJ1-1	TGCAGTGCTAGAGAAATGGTGTCTGGGACAGGGAAGACTGAAGCTTCCTTT	CSAREMVSGTGKTEASF
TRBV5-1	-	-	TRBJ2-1	TGCGCCAGCAGCTTGGACACAGGGACTTTCTTCTTC	CASSLDTGTFFF
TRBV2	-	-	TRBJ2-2	TGTGCCAGCCGGCGGGAAGGGGTGACCGGGAAGCTGTTTTTT	CASRREGVTGKLFF
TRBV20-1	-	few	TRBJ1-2	TGCAGTGCTAGAGTGAGGGGGGCTCTACCCTTC	CSARVRGALPF
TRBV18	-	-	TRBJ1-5	TGTGCCAGCTCCCTCGGACTGGCGGATCAGCCCCAGCATTTT	CASSLGLADQPQHF
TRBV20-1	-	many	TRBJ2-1	TGCAGTGCTAGAGATCGGGGGCAGGTTCTATATGAGCAGTTCTTC	CSARDRGQVLYEQFF
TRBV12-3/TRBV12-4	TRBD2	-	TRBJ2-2	TGTGCCAGCGGTGGCGTTGCGGGAGGGGGGGAGCTGTTTTTT	CASGGVAGGGELFF
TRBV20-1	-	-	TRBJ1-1	TGCAGTGCTCCCAAGACAGGCAACACTGAAGCTCTCTTT	CSAPKTGNTEALF